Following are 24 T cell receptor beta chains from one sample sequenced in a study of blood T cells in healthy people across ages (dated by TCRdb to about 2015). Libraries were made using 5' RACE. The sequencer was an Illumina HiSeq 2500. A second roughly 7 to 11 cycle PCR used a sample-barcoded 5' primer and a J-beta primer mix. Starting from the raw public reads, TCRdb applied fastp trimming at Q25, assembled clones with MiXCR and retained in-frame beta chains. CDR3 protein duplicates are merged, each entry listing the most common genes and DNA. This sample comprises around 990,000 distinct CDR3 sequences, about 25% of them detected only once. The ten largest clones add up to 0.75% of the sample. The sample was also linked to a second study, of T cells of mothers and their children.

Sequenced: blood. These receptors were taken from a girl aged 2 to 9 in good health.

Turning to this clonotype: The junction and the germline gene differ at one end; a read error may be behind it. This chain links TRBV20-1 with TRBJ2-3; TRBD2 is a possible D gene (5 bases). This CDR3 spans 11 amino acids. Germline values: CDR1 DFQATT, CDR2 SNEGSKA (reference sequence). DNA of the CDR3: TGCAATGCTAGAGGAGGAGATACGCAGTATTTT. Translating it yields CNARGGDTQYF.

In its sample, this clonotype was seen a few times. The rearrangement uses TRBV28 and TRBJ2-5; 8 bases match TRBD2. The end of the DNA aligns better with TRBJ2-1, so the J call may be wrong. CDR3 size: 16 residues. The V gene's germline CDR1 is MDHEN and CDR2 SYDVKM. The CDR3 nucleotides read TGTGCCAGCAGTTTATCCGGGACTAGACATGACAATGAGCAGTTCTTC. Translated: CASSLSGTRHDNEQFF.

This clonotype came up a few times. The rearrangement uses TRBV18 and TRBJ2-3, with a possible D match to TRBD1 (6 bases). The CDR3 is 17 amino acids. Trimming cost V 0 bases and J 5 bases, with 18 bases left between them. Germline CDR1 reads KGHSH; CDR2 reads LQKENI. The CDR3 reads CASSPPNYGARGDTQYF. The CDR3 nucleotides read TGTGCCAGCTCACCACCGAATTACGGGGCCAGGGGAGATACGCAGTATTTT.

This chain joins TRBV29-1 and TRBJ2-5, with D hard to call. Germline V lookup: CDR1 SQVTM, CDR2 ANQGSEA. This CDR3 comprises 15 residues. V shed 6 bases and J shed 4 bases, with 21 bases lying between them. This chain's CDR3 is CSVQPTPGWGETQYF. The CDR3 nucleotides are TGCAGCGTCCAGCCGACACCGGGTTGGGGAGAGACCCAGTACTTC. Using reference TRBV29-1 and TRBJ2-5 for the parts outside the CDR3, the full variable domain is SAVISQKPSRDICQRGTSLTIQCQVDSQVTMMFWYRQQPGQSLTLIATANQGSEATYESGFVIDKFPISRPNLTFSTLTVSNMSPEDSSIYLCSVQPTPGWGETQYFGPGTRLLVL.

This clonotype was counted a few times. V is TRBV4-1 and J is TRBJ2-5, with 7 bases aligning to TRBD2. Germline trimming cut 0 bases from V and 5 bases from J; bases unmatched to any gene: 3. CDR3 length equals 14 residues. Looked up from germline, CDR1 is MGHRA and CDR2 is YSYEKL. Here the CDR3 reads CASSQEGGLETQYF. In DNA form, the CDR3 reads TGCGCCAGCAGCCAAGAGGGGGGGTTGGAGACCCAGTACTTC.

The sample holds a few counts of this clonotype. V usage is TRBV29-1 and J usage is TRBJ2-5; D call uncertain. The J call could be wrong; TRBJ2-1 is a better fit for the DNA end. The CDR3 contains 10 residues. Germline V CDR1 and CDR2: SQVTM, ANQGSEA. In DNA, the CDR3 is TGCAGCGTTGTTTTCAATGAGCAGTTCTTC. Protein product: CSVVFNEQFF.

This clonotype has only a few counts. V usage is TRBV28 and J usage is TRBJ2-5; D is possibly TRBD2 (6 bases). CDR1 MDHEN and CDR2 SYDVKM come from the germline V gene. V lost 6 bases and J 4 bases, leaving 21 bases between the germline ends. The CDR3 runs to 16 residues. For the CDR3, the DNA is TGTGCCAGCAGCTTCGGGACTTCCGACGGGGCAGAGACCCAGTACTTC. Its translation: CASSFGTSDGAETQYF.

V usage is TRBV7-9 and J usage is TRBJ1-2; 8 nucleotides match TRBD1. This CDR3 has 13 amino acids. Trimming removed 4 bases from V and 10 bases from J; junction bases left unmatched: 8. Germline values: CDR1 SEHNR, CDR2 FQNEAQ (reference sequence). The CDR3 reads CASSSRQGQVYTF. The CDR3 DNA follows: TGTGCCAGCAGCTCCCGACAGGGACAGGTCTACACCTTC. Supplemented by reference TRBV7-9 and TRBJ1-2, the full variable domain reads DTGVSQNPRHKITKRGQNVTFRCDPISEHNRLYWYRQTLGQGPEFLTYFQNEAQLEKSRLLSDRFSAERPKGSFSTLEIQRTEQGDSAMYLCASSSRQGQVYTFGSGTRLTVV.

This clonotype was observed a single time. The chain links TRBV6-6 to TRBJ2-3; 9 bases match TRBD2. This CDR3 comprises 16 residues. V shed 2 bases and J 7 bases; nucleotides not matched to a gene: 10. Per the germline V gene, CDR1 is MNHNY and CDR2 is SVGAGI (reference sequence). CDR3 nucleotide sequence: TGTGCCAGCAGTTACCCGGGCGCTAGCGGGGAGAATACGCAGTATTTT. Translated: CASSYPGASGENTQYF.

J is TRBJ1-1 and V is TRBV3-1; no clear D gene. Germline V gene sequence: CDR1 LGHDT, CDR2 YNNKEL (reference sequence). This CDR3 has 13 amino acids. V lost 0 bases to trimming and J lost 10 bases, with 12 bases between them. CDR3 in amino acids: CASSQDLRLGAFF. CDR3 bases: TGTGCCAGCAGCCAAGATCTGAGGTTGGGAGCTTTCTTT.

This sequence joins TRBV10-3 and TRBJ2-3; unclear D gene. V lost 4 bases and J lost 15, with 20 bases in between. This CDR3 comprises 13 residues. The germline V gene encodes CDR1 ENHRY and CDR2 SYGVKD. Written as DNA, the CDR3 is TGTGCCATCAGTGGGCCTGTTGTTAGCTGGGGATATTTT. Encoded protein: CAISGPVVSWGYF.

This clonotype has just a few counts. The CDR3 DNA reads TGTGCCAGCAGTTTTACGGAAGGACCCCAGCATTTT. It encodes CASSFTEGPQHF. The J gene is TRBJ1-5, the V gene TRBV12-3 or TRBV12-4; D gene unclear. There are 12 residues in the CDR3. V was trimmed by 3 bases and J by 10 bases, leaving 10 bases between them.

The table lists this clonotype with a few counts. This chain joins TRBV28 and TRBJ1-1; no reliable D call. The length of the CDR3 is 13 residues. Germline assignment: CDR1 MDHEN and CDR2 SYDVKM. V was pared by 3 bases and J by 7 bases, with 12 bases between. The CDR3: CASSFGFRDEAFF. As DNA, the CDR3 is TGTGCCAGCAGTTTCGGGTTCCGAGATGAAGCTTTCTTT.

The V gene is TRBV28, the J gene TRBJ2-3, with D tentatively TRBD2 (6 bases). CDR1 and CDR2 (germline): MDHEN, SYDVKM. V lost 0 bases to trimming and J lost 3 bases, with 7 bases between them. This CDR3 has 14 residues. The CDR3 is CASSLWRGTDTQYF. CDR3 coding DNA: TGTGCCAGCAGTTTATGGCGGGGAACAGATACGCAGTATTTT.

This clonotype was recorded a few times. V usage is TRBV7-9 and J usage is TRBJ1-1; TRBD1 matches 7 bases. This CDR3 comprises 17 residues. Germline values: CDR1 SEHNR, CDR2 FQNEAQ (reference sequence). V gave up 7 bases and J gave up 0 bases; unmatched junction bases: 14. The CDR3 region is CASNSYRDSGLNTEAFF. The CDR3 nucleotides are TGTGCCAGCAACTCCTACCGGGACAGTGGATTGAACACTGAAGCTTTCTTT.

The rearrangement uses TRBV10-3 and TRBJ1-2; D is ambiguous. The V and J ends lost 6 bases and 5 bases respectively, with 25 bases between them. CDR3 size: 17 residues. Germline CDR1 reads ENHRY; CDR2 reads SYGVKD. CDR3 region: CAIRSYIIVSQQYGYTF. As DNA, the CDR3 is TGTGCCATCAGGTCCTACATCATTGTGTCGCAACAGTATGGCTACACCTTC.

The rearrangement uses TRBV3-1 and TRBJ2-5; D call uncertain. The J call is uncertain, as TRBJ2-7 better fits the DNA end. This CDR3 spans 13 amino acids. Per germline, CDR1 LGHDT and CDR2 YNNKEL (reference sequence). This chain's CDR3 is CASSPESSDEQYF. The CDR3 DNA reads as TGTGCCAGCAGCCCCGAGAGTAGTGACGAGCAGTACTTC.

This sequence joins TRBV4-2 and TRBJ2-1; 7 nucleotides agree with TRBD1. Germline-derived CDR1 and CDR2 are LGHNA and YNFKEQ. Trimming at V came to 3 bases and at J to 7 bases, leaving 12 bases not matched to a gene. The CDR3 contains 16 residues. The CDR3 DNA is TGTGCCAGCAGCCAGGGGTTGGGTGACAGGGATAATGAGCAGTTCTTC. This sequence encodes CASSQGLGDRDNEQFF.

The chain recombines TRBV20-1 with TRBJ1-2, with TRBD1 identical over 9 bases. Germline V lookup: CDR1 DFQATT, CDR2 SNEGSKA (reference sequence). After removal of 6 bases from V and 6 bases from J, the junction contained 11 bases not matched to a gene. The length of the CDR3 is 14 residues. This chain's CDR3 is CSAVWGQGSHGYTF. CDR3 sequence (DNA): TGCAGTGCCGTGTGGGGACAGGGTAGTCATGGCTACACCTTC.

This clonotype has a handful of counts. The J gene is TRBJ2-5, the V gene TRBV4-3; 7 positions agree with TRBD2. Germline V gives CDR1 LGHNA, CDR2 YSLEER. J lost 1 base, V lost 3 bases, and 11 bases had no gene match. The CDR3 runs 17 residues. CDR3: CASSQEIYPGGQETQYF. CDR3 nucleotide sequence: TGCGCCAGCAGCCAGGAAATCTACCCGGGGGGCCAAGAGACCCAGTACTTC.

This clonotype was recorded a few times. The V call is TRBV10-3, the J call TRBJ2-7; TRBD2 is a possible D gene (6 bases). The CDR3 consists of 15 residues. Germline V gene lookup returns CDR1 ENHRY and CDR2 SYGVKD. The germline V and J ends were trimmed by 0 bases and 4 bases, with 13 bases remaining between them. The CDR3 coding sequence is TGTGCCATCAGTGAGTCGGGCGGGACCACATACGAGCAGTACTTC. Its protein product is CAISESGGTTYEQYF.

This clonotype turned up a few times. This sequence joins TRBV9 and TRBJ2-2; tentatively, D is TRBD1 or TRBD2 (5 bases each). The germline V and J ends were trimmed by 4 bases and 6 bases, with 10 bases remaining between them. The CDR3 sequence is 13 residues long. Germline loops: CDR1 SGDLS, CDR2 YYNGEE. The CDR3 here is CASSKGPPGELFF. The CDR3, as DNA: TGTGCCAGCAGCAAGGGACCCCCCGGGGAGCTGTTTTTT.

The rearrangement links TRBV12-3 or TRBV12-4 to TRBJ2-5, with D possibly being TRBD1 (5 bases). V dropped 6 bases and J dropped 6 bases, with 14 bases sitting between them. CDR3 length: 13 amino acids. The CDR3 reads CASSTGAGQTQYF. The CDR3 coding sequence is TGTGCCAGCAGCACAGGAGCTGGGCAGACCCAGTACTTC.

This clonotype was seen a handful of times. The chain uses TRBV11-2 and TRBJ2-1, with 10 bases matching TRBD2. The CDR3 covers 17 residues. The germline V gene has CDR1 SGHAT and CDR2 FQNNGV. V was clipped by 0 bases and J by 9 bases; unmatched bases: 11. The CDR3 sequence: CASSLDPAGGSIGEQFF. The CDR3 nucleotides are TGTGCCAGCAGCTTAGACCCAGCGGGGGGGTCGATTGGTGAGCAGTTCTTC.